This T cell receptor beta chain was sequenced during a study of immune characterization of retroperitoneal liposarcoma. This clonotype was seen more than once but under ten times. The CDR3 is 12 residues long. Trimming removed 8 bases at V and 8 bases at J, with 13 bases between. TCRdb re-called the PCR reads through MiXCR, storing one row per CDR3 protein. The sample records over 10,000 distinct CDR3 sequences, roughly 47% being singletons. The receptor was isolated from a female donor with retroperitoneal liposarcoma. Input material: tumor tissue. V usage is TRBV12-3 or TRBV12-4 and J usage is TRBJ2-1; unclear D gene. CDR3 loop: CASSRLRDEQFF. The CDR3 DNA is TGTGCCAGCTCTAGACTCCGGGATGAGCAGTTCTTC.